This T cell receptor beta chain was captured by sequencing in a study of regulatory T cells in long-lasting Graves disease (dated by TCRdb to 2020 to 2023). Turning to the overall study: Antithyroid drugs had been taken for less than 3 months by newly diagnosed Graves' disease patients. This study used TCR sequencing and RNA sequencing of peripheral blood to compare persistent Graves' disease patients against newly diagnosed Graves' disease patients. The study took place in China and was registered as a clinical trial. A total of around 35 samples were covered by TCR sequencing, comprising around 13 persistent and approximately 20 newly diagnosed Graves' disease patients. Results the study describes overall, beyond this receptor: Peripheral blood alone was examined, since thyroid tissue, which constituted the primary lesion, could not be accessed. Compared with newly diagnosed patients, persistent Graves' disease patients had lower TCR Shannon entropy and fewer highly expanded clones, which suggests clonal expansion. The authors acknowledged the small sample size as a limitation that may reduce accuracy. A larger number of public clonotypes was shared among persistent patients (2,741) than among newly diagnosed patients (over 850). Only the TCR beta chain was sequenced and analyzed.

Interpreted using the paper, the time point label stands for: newly diagnosed GD, antithyroid drugs for less than 3 months. RNA was extracted from PBMCs in TRIzol for both TCR sequencing and RNA sequencing. The diagnosis of Graves' disease was made according to American Thyroid Association guidelines. Patients were recruited from an endocrinology department in Xi'an, China. Each patient gave 9 to 10 milliliters of peripheral blood, collected in an EDTA anticoagulant tube. PBMCs were isolated by Ficoll Paque Plus density gradient separation without further T cell sorting. RNA quality was checked with an Agilent 2100 Bioanalyzer and agarose gel, and concentration with a NanoDrop 2000. This clonotype was seen at least ten times. The target of this receptor is not known. No base qualities exist here, and no much larger clone lies one base off it. Libraries were constructed by multiplex PCR. Sequencer: Illumina HiSeq 4000. iRepertoire HTBI primers and Arm-PCR amplification of CDR3 regions were used to construct TCR beta libraries. PCR products were gel purified before sequencing. The source study handled its data this way. A total of some 65 TRBV and 14 TRBJ segments were identified across samples and were used for gene usage analysis of CDR3 amino acid clonotypes. COPE and FqMerger were used to merge the filtered high-quality paired reads into contigs. BLAST was used to align contigs to IMGT TRBV, TRBD and TRBJ reference genes, and CDR3 was defined according to IMGT. Clonotypes above 0.1% frequency were classified as highly expanded clones. Repertoire diversity was measured by Shannon entropy, and V-J evenness by the Gini coefficient. A clonotype was considered public if more than one individual shared it. TCRdb reran the public reads through fastp at Q25 and MiXCR, keeping productive beta chains. Rows matching on CDR3 protein sequence are summarized as one entry with the most common DNA and genes. TCRdb assigned the V and J calls; the authors' analysis was not used. For this sample there are approximately 560,000 distinct CDR3 sequences; about 16% appear just once. The ten largest clones take up around 12% of the sample.

These data were also filed under a second study, of T cells in Graves' hyperthyroidism and ophthalmopathy. The second publication reports: Graves' hyperthyroidism was defined as stable when no progression to ophthalmopathy occurred over 18 months of follow-up. Hyperthyroidism patients were newly diagnosed, had a disease duration of under 2 months, and were aged 18 to 65 years. Any patient with an uncontrolled infection, another autoimmune disease, pregnancy or lactation was excluded. Diagnoses were established on the basis of clinical symptoms, serum thyroxine and TRAb, thyroid ultrasound, and orbital computed tomography. For the first round of RT-PCR on the TCR CDR3, the HTBI primer set was used together with the Qiagen OneStep RT-PCR kit. Blood samples also contained most of the expanded thyroid clonotypes (frequency above 0.001), which suggests that blood repertoires may reflect thyroid immune responses. Ophthalmopathy was separated from stable hyperthyroidism by a 13 V-J signature model, with just over 85% sensitivity and 81% to 83% specificity obtained in cross-validation and 80%/75% obtained in testing. In validation, the model predicted progression to ophthalmopathy with approximately 70% sensitivity and approximately 78% specificity, a median of around six months before onset. To identify TCR V-J signatures that set the groups apart, the researchers used a discovery cohort of about a hundred patients, made up of around 40 with Graves' ophthalmopathy and 55 to 65 with stable Graves' hyperthyroidism. Prospective prediction of ophthalmopathy was tested in an independent validation cohort of about 19 hyperthyroidism patients and 17 patients who later progressed to ophthalmopathy. The 75 to 100 discovery patients were randomly split 7:3 into training and test sets. In about 6 Graves' hyperthyroidism patients, the study also compared T-cell repertoires from thyroid tissue with T-cell repertoires from blood. Once sampling was done, hyperthyroidism patients were given methimazole at a starting dose of 30 mg daily, whereas ophthalmopathy patients were given high-dose intravenous methylprednisolone. The libraries were constructed in a second round of multiplex PCR and then size-selected and purified. Libraries were sequenced paired-end with 100 bp reads on an Illumina HiSeq2000. SOAPnuke was used to process the raw data, with reads discarded if the reads contained adapters or uncalled bases, had a mean Phred below 15, or lacked an exact constant-primer or identifier match. COPE v1.2.5 was used to merge high-quality paired reads, and clonotypes were defined as unique nucleotide sequences. Clonotypes were aligned to IMGT TRBV, TRBD and TRBJ reference segments using MiTCR v1.1. Analysis was restricted to V-J combinations with a frequency above 0.0001, which covered about 99% of repertoires. The TCS score was defined as the ratio of F50 (clonal expansion) to E x V (chaos), calculated using BLOSUM62-based TCRdist between CDR3 peptides within each V-J. Welch's t-statistics and random forest reduced roughly 540 V-J features to 10 to 15, which were used in a naive Bayes classifier (R e1071). Sample size was not statistically predetermined, and blinding of investigators to group allocation was not performed. The paper reports TCR Vbeta CDR3 sequencing of 130 to 150 peripheral blood samples: under 45 ophthalmopathy, about 75 hyperthyroidism and approximately 17 progressor patients.

This receptor was taken from a man aged 18-30 years with Graves disease. Donor details come from another sample of the same person, matched by shared clones. The specimen was peripheral blood mononuclear cells (PBMCs), collected at new diagnosis, from a patient treated with antithyroid drugs.

This receptor has the CDR3 CASSYPRQGLTEAFF. The nucleotide sequence is given as TGTGCCAGCAGTTACCCAAGACAGGGATTGACTGAAGCTTTCTTT. The chain is encoded by TRBV6-2 or TRBV6-3 joined to TRBJ1-1, and 7 junctional nucleotides match TRBD1. The CDR3, from cysteine to phenylalanine, totals 15 residues. The DNA shown is the 45-base CDR3, in frame from base 1. The junction shows trimming of 2 bases on V and 5 bases on J, and the gene matches do not reach 8 bases of it. The CDR1 and CDR2 encoded by the germline V gene are MNHEY and SVGEGT.